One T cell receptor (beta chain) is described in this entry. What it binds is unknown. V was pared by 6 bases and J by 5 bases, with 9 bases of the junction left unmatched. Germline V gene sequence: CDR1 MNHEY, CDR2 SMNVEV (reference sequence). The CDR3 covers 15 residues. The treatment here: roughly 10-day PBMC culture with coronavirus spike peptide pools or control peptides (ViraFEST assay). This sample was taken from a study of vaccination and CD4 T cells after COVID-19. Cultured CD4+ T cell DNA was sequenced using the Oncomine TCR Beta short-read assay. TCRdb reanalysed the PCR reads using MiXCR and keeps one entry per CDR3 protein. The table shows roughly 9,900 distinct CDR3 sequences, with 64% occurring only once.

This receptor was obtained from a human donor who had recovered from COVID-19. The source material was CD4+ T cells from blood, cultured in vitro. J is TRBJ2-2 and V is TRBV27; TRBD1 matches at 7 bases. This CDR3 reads CASSHGTDGTGELFF. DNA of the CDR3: TGTGCCAGCAGCCATGGGACAGATGGAACCGGGGAGCTGTTTTTT.